The 17 T cell receptor beta chains below were found in one sample sequenced in a study of blood T cell repertoires in COVID-19. Assay used: immunoSEQ multiplex PCR; TCRdb lists only in-frame clones, some missing. The sample lists tens of thousands of clones; roughly 88% were seen once. Sequencing was carried out using peripheral blood. The source is a human donor in a cohort sampled during active COVID-19.

A few counts support this clone. In DNA form, the CDR3 reads TGTGCCAGCAGTGGGCAGGGAGGCAATTCACCCCTCCACTTT. It specifies CASSGQGGNSPLHF. The V gene is TRBV2, the J gene TRBJ1-6; D perhaps matches TRBD1 (5 bases). The V gene's germline CDR1 is SNHLY and CDR2 FYNNEI. V lost 4 bases to trimming and J lost 7 bases, with 11 bases between them. The CDR3 totals 14 residues.

The rearrangement joins TRBV18 to TRBJ2-7; 8 bases line up with TRBD1. V shed 5 bases, J shed 2 bases, and the junction held 5 bases outside the gene matches. The CDR3 loop spans 14 amino acids. Germline CDR1 KGHSH, CDR2 LQKENI. The CDR3 region has the DNA TGTGCCAGCTCAACCGGGACAGGAACCTACGAGCAGTACTTC. Its translation: CASSTGTGTYEQYF.

This chain links TRBV19 with TRBJ2-1, with 9 bases fitting TRBD1. Losses at the gene ends were 5 bases for V and 6 bases for J; bases not matched to a gene: 11. Per the germline V gene, CDR1 is LNHDA and CDR2 is SQIVND (reference sequence). This CDR3 contains 16 residues. In nucleotides, the CDR3 is TGTGCCAGTAGTGCAGCCGGGACAGGGCGATTCAATGAGCAGTTCTTC. It translates to CASSAAGTGRFNEQFF. The full variable domain, rest sourced from reference TRBV19 and TRBJ2-1, is DGGITQSPKYLFRKEGQNVTLSCEQNLNHDAMYWYRQDPGQGLRLIYYSQIVNDFQKGDIAEGYSVSREKKESFPLTVTSAQKNPTAFYLCASSAAGTGRFNEQFFGPGTRLTVL.

V gene TRBV2 combines with J gene TRBJ2-3, with TRBD2 matching over 7 bases. This CDR3 is 15 amino acids long. Germline V CDR1 and CDR2: SNHLY, FYNNEI. With 6 bases clipped from V and 11 bases from J, the junction kept 17 bases outside the gene matches. In nucleotides, the CDR3 is TGTGCCAGCAGATACGAGGGGAGGGCCCAGGGTGTGCAGTATTTT. It translates to CASRYEGRAQGVQYF.

This sequence joins TRBV6-4 and TRBJ2-1, with a weak D call TRBD1 (7 bases). V dropped 10 bases and J dropped 3 bases, with 16 bases sitting between them. The germline CDR1 and CDR2 sequences are MRHNA and SNTAGT. CDR3 length: 14 residues. The CDR3 bases are TGTGCCACCAGGAGGGACAGCTTCTACAATGAGCAGTTCTTC. Translated: CATRRDSFYNEQFF.

This chain connects TRBV7-9 to TRBJ1-2, with D unclear. V shed 2 bases and J shed 11 bases, with 18 bases lying between them. The germline V gene encodes CDR1 SEHNR and CDR2 FQNEAQ (reference sequence). CDR3 length equals 14 residues. The CDR3 coding sequence is TGTGCCAGCAGCTTAAATACAGAGCTTACCAGGTACACCTTC. Residues: CASSLNTELTRYTF.

The chain uses TRBV9 and TRBJ1-1; 8 nucleotides line up with TRBD1. With 0 bases clipped from V and 0 bases from J, the junction kept 7 bases outside the gene matches. Germline V gene sequence: CDR1 SGDLS, CDR2 YYNGEE. The CDR3 is 17 residues long. The CDR3 loop reads CASSVVPGTGMNTEAFF. DNA for the CDR3: TGTGCCAGCAGCGTAGTTCCCGGGACAGGCATGAACACTGAAGCTTTCTTT.

The V call is TRBV6-5, the J call TRBJ1-4; no reliable D call. The CDR3 is 11 residues long. Looked up from germline, CDR1 is MNHEY and CDR2 is SVGAGI. Trimming stripped 6 bases from V and 5 bases from J, with 4 bases between. The CDR3 nucleotides are TGTGCCAGCAGGTTAAATGAAAAACTGTTTTTT. It translates to CASRLNEKLFF.

This clone was found once. The rearrangement uses TRBV29-1 and TRBJ1-2, with 11 bases matching TRBD1. Germline values: CDR1 SQVTM, CDR2 ANQGSEA. Unmatched junction bases numbered 6, after V lost 6 bases and J lost 0 bases. The CDR3 is made up of 15 amino acids. The CDR3 is CSVGGTGGSNYGYTF. The CDR3 DNA is TGCAGCGTGGGAGGGACAGGGGGATCTAACTATGGCTACACCTTC.

This rearrangement joins TRBV11-2 to TRBJ2-7; a possible D gene is TRBD2 (5 bases). The CDR3 runs 15 residues. The ends were cut back, 0 bases at V and 3 bases at J, with 12 bases in the middle. The germline V gene encodes CDR1 SGHAT and CDR2 FQNNGV. In nucleotides, the CDR3 is TGTGCCAGCAGCTTAGAGGACGGACTCTTCTACGAGCAGTACTTC. Translation: CASSLEDGLFYEQYF.

This chain connects TRBV19 to TRBJ1-6; a weak D match, TRBD1 (6 bases). CDR3 length equals 13 residues. Trimming cost V 5 bases and J 5 bases, with 7 bases left between them. The germline V gene encodes CDR1 LNHDA and CDR2 SQIVND (reference sequence). CDR3 loop: CASSRQDNSPLHF. CDR3 DNA: TGTGCCAGTAGTCGACAGGATAATTCACCCCTCCACTTT. Full variable domain (rest looked up from reference TRBV19 and TRBJ1-6): DGGITQSPKYLFRKEGQNVTLSCEQNLNHDAMYWYRQDPGQGLRLIYYSQIVNDFQKGDIAEGYSVSREKKESFPLTVTSAQKNPTAFYLCASSRQDNSPLHFGNGTRLTVT.

The chain carries TRBV28 and TRBJ2-7, with D possibly TRBD1 on 6 matching bases. The germline V gene has CDR1 MDHEN and CDR2 SYDVKM. Trimming cost V 2 bases and J 1 base, with 12 bases left between them. The CDR3 spans 15 residues. DNA for the CDR3: TGTGCCAGCAGTTTACAGGGGTGGGGTTCCTACGAGCAGTACTTC. Amino acid sequence: CASSLQGWGSYEQYF.

J is TRBJ2-3 and V is TRBV7-3; 8 nucleotides match TRBD1. V lost 2 bases and J lost 5; bases outside the gene matches: 6. The CDR3 length is 15 residues. Germline lookup yields CDR1 SGHTA and CDR2 FQGTGA. This chain's CDR3 is CASSLLGTGLDTQYF. As DNA, the CDR3 is TGTGCCAGCAGCTTACTGGGGACAGGATTAGATACGCAGTATTTT.

This chain links TRBV7-6 with TRBJ2-4; 7 bases fit TRBD1. CDR1 is SGHVS and CDR2 is FNYEAQ in the germline V gene. The CDR3 sequence is 15 residues long. V dropped 2 bases and J dropped 8; count of bases not matched to a gene: 9. DNA for the CDR3: TGTGCCAGCAGCTTAATGGGCAGGGGGAGTGACATTCAGTACTTC. Protein sequence: CASSLMGRGSDIQYF.

This clone was picked up one time. The chain recombines TRBV7-2 with TRBJ1-1; 9 bases agree with TRBD1. Trimming took 5 bases from V and 3 from J; bases not matched to a gene: 7. The germline V gene has CDR1 SGHTA and CDR2 FQGNSA. This CDR3 is built from 15 residues. The CDR3 DNA reads TGTGCCAGCAGCCGCTGGGGACAGGGAGACACTGAAGCTTTCTTT. The encoded protein is CASSRWGQGDTEAFF.

This clone was picked up one time. This sequence joins TRBV5-1 and TRBJ2-7; TRBD1 matches at 11 bases. V lost 5 bases, J lost 7 bases, and 11 bases stayed unmatched. Germline V gene data show CDR1 as SGHRS and CDR2 as YFSETQ. The CDR3 has 15 amino acids. This chain's CDR3 is CASSLGTGGIKEQYF. As DNA, the CDR3 is TGCGCCAGCAGTCTGGGGACAGGGGGAATAAAGGAGCAGTACTTC.

This chain connects TRBV14 to TRBJ2-7; a weak D match, TRBD1 (6 bases). This CDR3 spans 14 amino acids. V was shortened by 2 bases and J by 1 base, with 9 bases between the two germline ends. Germline V gene sequence: CDR1 SGHDN, CDR2 FVKESK. In nucleotides, the CDR3 is TGTGCCAGCAGCCAACATACAGGGTCCTACGAGCAGTACTTC. Translating it yields CASSQHTGSYEQYF.